These T cell receptor beta chains were read from a single sample in a study of T cells in Graves' hyperthyroidism and ophthalmopathy. TCRdb reprocessed the multiplex PCR reads via MiXCR and lists one record per CDR3 protein. The sample lists over 200,000 distinct CDR3 sequences, roughly 15% occurring once. The sample comprised blood. The receptors were gathered from a woman in her thirties or forties with Graves' hyperthyroidism that later progressed to Graves' ophthalmopathy. CDR3s include the opening cysteine and the closing phenylalanine or tryptophan. The order of the fields is V gene, J gene, clone size, D gene, CDR3 protein, CDR3 DNA. The D gene is left open where the match is weak. Clone size is stated in some rows and not others, as once, few, many or a class when expanded.

v_call: TRBV19
j_call: TRBJ1-3
clone_size: -
d_call: -
cdr3_aa: CASSPGRWAGNTIYF
cdr3_nt: TGTGCCAGTTCTCCGGGACGGTGGGCTGGAAACACCATATATTTT

v_call: TRBV6-1
j_call: TRBJ2-3
clone_size: few
d_call: TRBD2
cdr3_aa: CASSLSGSFTDTQYF
cdr3_nt: TGTGCCAGCAGTCTTAGCGGGAGTTTTACAGATACGCAGTATTTT

v_call: TRBV20-1
j_call: TRBJ1-1
clone_size: many
d_call: -
cdr3_aa: CSARGGVGTEAFF
cdr3_nt: TGCAGTGCTAGAGGTGGGGTAGGGACTGAAGCTTTCTTT

v_call: TRBV30
j_call: TRBJ2-7
clone_size: -
d_call: TRBD2
cdr3_aa: CACVLAGAYEQYF
cdr3_nt: TGTGCCTGCGTACTAGCGGGAGCCTACGAGCAGTACTTC

v_call: TRBV29-1
j_call: TRBJ1-1
clone_size: many
d_call: -
cdr3_aa: CSSRLDTEAFF
cdr3_nt: TGCAGCTCCCGTCTCGACACTGAAGCTTTCTTT

v_call: TRBV5-6
j_call: TRBJ1-2
clone_size: -
d_call: -
cdr3_aa: CASSLDGVRGYGYTF
cdr3_nt: TGTGCCAGCAGCTTGGATGGCGTTAGGGGCTATGGCTACACCTTC

v_call: TRBV19
j_call: TRBJ1-1
clone_size: many
d_call: -
cdr3_aa: CASSIPGGANTEAFF
cdr3_nt: TGTGCCAGTAGCATCCCAGGCGGGGCAAACACTGAAGCTTTCTTT

v_call: TRBV7-3
j_call: TRBJ2-5
clone_size: -
d_call: -
cdr3_aa: CASGLDSQETQYF
cdr3_nt: TGTGCCAGCGGCTTAGACAGCCAAGAGACCCAGTACTTC

v_call: TRBV4-1
j_call: TRBJ2-7
clone_size: -
d_call: -
cdr3_aa: CASSQESSRAYEQYF
cdr3_nt: TGCGCCAGCAGCCAAGAGTCCAGCAGGGCGTACGAGCAGTACTTC

v_call: TRBV5-5
j_call: TRBJ1-1
clone_size: many
d_call: -
cdr3_aa: CASSFLRGAGNTEAFF
cdr3_nt: TGTGCCAGCAGCTTCTTACGGGGGGCTGGGAACACTGAAGCTTTCTTT

v_call: TRBV6-2/TRBV6-3
j_call: TRBJ2-3
clone_size: many
d_call: TRBD2
cdr3_aa: CASSLIPGTSGRWFEDTQYF
cdr3_nt: TGTGCCAGCAGTCTTATTCCCGGGACTAGCGGGAGGTGGTTTGAAGATACGCAGTATTTT

v_call: TRBV4-1
j_call: TRBJ2-1
clone_size: -
d_call: -
cdr3_aa: CASSPHPRSYNEQFF
cdr3_nt: TGCGCCAGCAGCCCCCATCCACGCTCCTACAATGAGCAGTTCTTC

v_call: TRBV5-6
j_call: TRBJ2-7
clone_size: -
d_call: -
cdr3_aa: CASSLAGIHEQYF
cdr3_nt: TGTGCCAGCAGCTTGGCAGGGATCCACGAGCAGTACTTC

v_call: TRBV5-1
j_call: TRBJ2-1
clone_size: many
d_call: -
cdr3_aa: CASRLGSGAPGDNEQFF
cdr3_nt: TGCGCCAGCAGATTGGGGTCGGGAGCCCCGGGGGACAATGAGCAGTTCTTC

v_call: TRBV28
j_call: TRBJ1-4
clone_size: -
d_call: -
cdr3_aa: CASSLFSPQGREKLFF
cdr3_nt: TGTGCCAGCAGTTTATTTTCCCCCCAGGGAAGGGAAAAACTGTTTTTT

v_call: TRBV6-1
j_call: TRBJ1-4
clone_size: many
d_call: -
cdr3_aa: CASSSVGAVNEKLFF
cdr3_nt: TGTGCCAGCAGTTCCGTCGGGGCGGTAAATGAAAAACTGTTTTTT

v_call: TRBV28
j_call: TRBJ2-1
clone_size: many
d_call: -
cdr3_aa: CASSYRLANYNEQFF
cdr3_nt: TGTGCCAGCAGCTACCGGCTAGCGAACTACAATGAGCAGTTCTTC

v_call: TRBV9
j_call: TRBJ2-7
clone_size: many
d_call: -
cdr3_aa: CASSAGGQSYEQYF
cdr3_nt: TGTGCCAGCAGCGCTGGGGGGCAGTCCTACGAGCAGTACTTC

v_call: TRBV5-1
j_call: TRBJ2-3
clone_size: few
d_call: TRBD2
cdr3_aa: CASGELAGLIDTQYF
cdr3_nt: TGCGCCAGCGGGGAACTAGCGGGACTAATAGATACGCAGTATTTT

v_call: TRBV18
j_call: TRBJ2-4
clone_size: few
d_call: TRBD2
cdr3_aa: CASSPAGLAGVSAKNIQYF
cdr3_nt: TGTGCCAGCTCACCAGCAGGACTAGCGGGAGTCTCGGCCAAAAACATTCAGTACTTC

v_call: TRBV19
j_call: TRBJ2-2
clone_size: -
d_call: -
cdr3_aa: CASSKETGELFF
cdr3_nt: TGTGCCAGTAGTAAAGAGACCGGGGAGCTGTTTTTT

v_call: TRBV20-1
j_call: TRBJ2-7
clone_size: many
d_call: -
cdr3_aa: CSADDKALNFYEQYF
cdr3_nt: TGCAGTGCCGACGACAAGGCCCTAAACTTCTACGAGCAGTACTTC